This T cell receptor (beta chain) was found in a study of technical replicates of blood from a few donors. Using immunoSEQ multiplex PCR, the repertoire was profiled, and TCRdb retains in-frame clones only, with some absent. The sample carries some 56,000 clones, around 96% recorded once. Sequenced material: PBMCs. The receptor's source is a human donor in good health. Some clones in this sample may be carry-over from other donors' samples.

For the CDR3, the DNA is TGTGCCAGCAGTTACTCGAGTGGGGAGGGCACTGAAGCTTTCTTT. It codes for CASSYSSGEGTEAFF. The chain links TRBV6-6 to TRBJ1-1, with no clear D. The CDR3 extends over 15 amino acids. Trimming cost V 0 bases and J 4 bases, with 12 bases left between them. The V gene's germline CDR1 is MNHNY and CDR2 SVGAGI (reference sequence).